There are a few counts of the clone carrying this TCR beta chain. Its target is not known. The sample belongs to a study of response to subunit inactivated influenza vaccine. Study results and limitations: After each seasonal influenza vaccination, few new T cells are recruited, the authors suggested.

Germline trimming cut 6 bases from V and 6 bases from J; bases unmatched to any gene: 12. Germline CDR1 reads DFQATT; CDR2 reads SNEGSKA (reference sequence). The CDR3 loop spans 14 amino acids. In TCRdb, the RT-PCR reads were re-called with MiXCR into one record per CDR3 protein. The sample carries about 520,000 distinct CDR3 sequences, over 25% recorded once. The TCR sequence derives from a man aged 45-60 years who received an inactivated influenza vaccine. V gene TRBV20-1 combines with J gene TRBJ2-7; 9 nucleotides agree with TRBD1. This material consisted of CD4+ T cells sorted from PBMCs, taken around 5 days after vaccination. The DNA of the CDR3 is TGCAGTGCACCATCCGGGACAGGGATTTCCGAGCAGTACTTC. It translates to CSAPSGTGISEQYF.